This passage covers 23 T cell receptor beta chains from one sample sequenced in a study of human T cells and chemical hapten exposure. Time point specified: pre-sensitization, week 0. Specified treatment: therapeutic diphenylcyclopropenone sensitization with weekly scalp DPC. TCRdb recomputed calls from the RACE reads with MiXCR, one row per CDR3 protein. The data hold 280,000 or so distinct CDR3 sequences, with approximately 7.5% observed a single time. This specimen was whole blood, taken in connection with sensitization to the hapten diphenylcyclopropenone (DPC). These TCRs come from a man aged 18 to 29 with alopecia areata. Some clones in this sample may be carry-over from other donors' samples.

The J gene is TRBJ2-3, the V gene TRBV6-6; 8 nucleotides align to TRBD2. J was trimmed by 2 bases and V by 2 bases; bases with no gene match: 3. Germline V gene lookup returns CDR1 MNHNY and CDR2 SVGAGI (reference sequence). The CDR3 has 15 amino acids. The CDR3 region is CASSYPGGPTDTQYF. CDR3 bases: TGTGCCAGCAGTTACCCGGGGGGGCCCACAGATACGCAGTATTTT.

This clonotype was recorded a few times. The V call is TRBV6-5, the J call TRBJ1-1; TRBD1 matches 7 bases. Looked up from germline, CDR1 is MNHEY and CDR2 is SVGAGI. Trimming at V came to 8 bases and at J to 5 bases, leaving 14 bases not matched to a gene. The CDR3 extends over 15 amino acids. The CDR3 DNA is TGTGCCAGCGGGCGGGCAGGGGGAGATCGGACTGAAGCTTTCTTT. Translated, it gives CASGRAGGDRTEAFF.

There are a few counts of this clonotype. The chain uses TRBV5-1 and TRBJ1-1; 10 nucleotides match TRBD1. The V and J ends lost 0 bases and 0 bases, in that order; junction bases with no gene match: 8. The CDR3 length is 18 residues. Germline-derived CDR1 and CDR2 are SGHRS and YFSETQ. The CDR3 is CASSLGPDRGHMNTEAFF. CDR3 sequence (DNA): TGCGCCAGCAGCTTGGGCCCAGACAGGGGGCATATGAACACTGAAGCTTTCTTT.

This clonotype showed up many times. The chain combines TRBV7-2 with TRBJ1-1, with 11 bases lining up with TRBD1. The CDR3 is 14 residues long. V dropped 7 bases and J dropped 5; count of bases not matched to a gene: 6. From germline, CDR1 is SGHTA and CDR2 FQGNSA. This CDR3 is CASTLDRGRTEAFF. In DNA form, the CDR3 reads TGTGCCAGCACCCTGGACAGGGGGCGGACTGAAGCTTTCTTT.

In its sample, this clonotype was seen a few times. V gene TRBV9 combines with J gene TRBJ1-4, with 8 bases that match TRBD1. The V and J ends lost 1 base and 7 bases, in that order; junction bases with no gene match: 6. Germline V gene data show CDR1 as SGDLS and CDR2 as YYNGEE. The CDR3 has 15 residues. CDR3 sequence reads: CASSVQGALAEKLFF. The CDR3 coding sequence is TGTGCCAGCAGCGTACAGGGGGCCCTAGCTGAAAAACTGTTTTTT.

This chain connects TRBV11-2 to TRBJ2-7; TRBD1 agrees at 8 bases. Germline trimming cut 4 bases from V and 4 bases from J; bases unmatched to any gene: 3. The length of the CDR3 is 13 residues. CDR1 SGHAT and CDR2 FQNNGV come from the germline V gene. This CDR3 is CASSSDRAYEQYV. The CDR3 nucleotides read TGTGCCAGCAGCTCGGACAGGGCTTACGAGCAGTACGTC.

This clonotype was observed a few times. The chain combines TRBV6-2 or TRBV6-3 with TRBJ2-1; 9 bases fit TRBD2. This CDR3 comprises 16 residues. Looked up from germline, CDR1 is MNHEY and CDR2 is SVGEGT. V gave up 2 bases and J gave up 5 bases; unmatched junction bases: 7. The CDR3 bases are TGTGCCAGCAGTTACGGTTTCCGGACTAGCGACAATGAGCAGTTCTTC. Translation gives CASSYGFRTSDNEQFF.

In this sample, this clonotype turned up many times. The CDR3 here is CATRVNTEAFF. CDR3 nucleotides: TGTGCCACCAGGGTGAACACTGAAGCTTTCTTT. V usage is TRBV6-2 or TRBV6-3 and J usage is TRBJ1-1; maybe TRBD1 (5 bases). CDR3 length: 11 residues. Looked up from germline, CDR1 is MNHEY and CDR2 is SVGEGT. Trimming removed 10 bases at V and 0 bases at J, with 6 bases between.

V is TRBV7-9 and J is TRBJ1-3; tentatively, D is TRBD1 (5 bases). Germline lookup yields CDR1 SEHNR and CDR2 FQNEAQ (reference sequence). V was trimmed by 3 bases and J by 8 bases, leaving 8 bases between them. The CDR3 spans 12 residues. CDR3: CASSLQGDTIYF. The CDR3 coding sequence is TGTGCCAGCAGCTTGCAAGGGGACACCATATATTTT.

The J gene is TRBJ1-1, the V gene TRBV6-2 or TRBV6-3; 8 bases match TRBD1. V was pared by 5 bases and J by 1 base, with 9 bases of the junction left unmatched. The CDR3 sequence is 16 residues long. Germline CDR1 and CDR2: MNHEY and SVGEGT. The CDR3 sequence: CASSPGPGTGNTEAFF. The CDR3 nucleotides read TGTGCCAGCAGTCCCGGGCCCGGGACAGGGAACACTGAAGCTTTCTTT.

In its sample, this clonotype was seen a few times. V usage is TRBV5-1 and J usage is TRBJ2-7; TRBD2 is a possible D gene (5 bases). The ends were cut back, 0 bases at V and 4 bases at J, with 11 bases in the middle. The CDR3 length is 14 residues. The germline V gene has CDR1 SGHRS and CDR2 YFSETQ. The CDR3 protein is CASSLELPGYEQYV. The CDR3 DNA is TGCGCCAGCAGCTTGGAGTTACCGGGGTACGAGCAGTACGTC.

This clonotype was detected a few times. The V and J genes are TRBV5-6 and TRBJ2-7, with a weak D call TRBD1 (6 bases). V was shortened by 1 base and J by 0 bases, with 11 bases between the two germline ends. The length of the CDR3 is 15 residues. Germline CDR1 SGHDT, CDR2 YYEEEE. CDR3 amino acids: CASSLSRGRSYEQYV. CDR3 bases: TGTGCCAGCAGCTTGTCCAGGGGTCGCTCCTACGAGCAGTACGTC.

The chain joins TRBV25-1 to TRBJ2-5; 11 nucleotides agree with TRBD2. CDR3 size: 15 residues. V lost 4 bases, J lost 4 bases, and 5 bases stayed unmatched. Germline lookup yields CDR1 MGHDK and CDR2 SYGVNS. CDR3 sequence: CASSVSGGASETQYF. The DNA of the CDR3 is TGTGCCAGCAGTGTTAGCGGGGGGGCGTCAGAGACCCAGTACTTC.

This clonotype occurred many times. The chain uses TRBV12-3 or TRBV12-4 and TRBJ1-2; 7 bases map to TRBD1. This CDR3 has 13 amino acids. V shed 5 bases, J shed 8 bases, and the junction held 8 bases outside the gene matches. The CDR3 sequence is CASSPTGAGGYTF. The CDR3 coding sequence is TGTGCCAGCAGTCCTACAGGGGCGGGCGGCTACACCTTC.

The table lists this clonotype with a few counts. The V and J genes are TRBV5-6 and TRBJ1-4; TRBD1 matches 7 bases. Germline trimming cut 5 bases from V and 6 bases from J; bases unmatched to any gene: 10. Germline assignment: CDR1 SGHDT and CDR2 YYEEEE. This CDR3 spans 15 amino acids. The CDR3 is CASRRGQTRYEKLFF. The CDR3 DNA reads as TGTGCCAGCAGAAGGGGACAGACACGATATGAAAAACTGTTTTTT. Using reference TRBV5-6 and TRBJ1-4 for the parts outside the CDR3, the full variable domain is DAGVTQSPTHLIKTRGQQVTLRCSPKSGHDTVSWYQQALGQGPQFIFQYYEEEERQRGNFPDRFSGHQFPNYSSELNVNALLLGDSALYLCASRRGQTRYEKLFFGSGTQLSVL.

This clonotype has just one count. The CDR3 loop reads CATSDLEASGGPQETQYF. In nucleotides, the CDR3 is TGTGCCACCAGTGATTTGGAGGCGAGCGGGGGGCCTCAAGAGACCCAGTACTTC. This rearrangement joins TRBV24-1 to TRBJ2-5, with 9 bases identical to TRBD2. Losses at the gene ends were 0 bases for V and 2 bases for J; bases not matched to a gene: 9. Germline lookup yields CDR1 KGHDR and CDR2 SFDVKD. This CDR3 has 18 residues.

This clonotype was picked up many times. CDR3: CSASARSGGSNEQFF. The CDR3 DNA follows: TGCAGTGCCTCTGCCCGCAGCGGGGGGAGCAATGAGCAGTTCTTC. The chain has TRBV20-1 and TRBJ2-1; TRBD2 matches at 9 bases. V shed 6 bases, J shed 6 bases, and the junction held 12 bases outside the gene matches. Germline values: CDR1 DFQATT, CDR2 SNEGSKA (reference sequence). This CDR3 is built from 15 residues.

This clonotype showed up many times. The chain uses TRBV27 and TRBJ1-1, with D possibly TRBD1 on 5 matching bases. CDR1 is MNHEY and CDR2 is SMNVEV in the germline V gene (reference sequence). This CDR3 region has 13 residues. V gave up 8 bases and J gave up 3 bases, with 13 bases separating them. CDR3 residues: CASGVGGDTEAFF. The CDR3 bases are TGTGCCAGCGGGGTGGGGGGTGACACTGAAGCTTTCTTT.

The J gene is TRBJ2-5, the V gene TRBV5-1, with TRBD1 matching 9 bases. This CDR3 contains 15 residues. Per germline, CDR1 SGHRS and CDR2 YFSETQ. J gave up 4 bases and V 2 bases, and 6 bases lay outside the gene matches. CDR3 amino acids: CASSFGTGSGETQYF. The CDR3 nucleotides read TGCGCCAGCAGCTTCGGGACAGGGTCTGGAGAGACCCAGTACTTC.

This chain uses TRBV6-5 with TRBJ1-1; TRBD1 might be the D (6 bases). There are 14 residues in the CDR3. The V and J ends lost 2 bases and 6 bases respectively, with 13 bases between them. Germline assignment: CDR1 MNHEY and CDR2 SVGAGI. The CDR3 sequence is CASSYRSGDSEAFF. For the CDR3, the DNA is TGTGCCAGCAGTTACAGGTCAGGGGATTCTGAAGCTTTCTTT.

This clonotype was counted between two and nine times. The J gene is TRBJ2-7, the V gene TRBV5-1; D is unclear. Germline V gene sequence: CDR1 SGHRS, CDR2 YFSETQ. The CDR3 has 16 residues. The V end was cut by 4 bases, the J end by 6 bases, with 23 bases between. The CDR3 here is CASSVPPGPQPREQYF. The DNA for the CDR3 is TGCGCCAGCAGCGTACCACCGGGTCCTCAGCCCCGCGAGCAGTACTTC.

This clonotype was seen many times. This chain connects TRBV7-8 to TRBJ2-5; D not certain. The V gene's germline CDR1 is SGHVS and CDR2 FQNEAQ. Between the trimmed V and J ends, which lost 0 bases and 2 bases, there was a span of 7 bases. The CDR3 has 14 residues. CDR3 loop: CASSLARRQETQYF. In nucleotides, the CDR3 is TGTGCCAGCAGCTTAGCGCGCAGGCAAGAGACCCAGTACTTC.

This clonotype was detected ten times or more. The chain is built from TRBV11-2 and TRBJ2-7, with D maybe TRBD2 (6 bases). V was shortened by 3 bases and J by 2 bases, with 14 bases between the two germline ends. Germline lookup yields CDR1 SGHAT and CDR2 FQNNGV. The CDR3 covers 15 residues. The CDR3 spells CASSLMRGTAYEQYF. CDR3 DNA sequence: TGTGCCAGCAGCTTGATGCGCGGGACTGCCTACGAGCAGTACTTC.